The 8 T cell receptor beta chains below all came from one sample that was sequenced in a study of cytomegalovirus exposure and HLA in healthy donors. Primers for the PCR totalled 60 Vbeta and 13 Jbeta. Sequencing used immunoSEQ multiplex PCR; TCRdb keeps in-frame clones, though not all of them. The data show 150,000 to 200,000 clones, 70% to 80% seen once. Sequencing used PBMCs. All receptors derive from a young man in good health and CMV-seronegative.

This chain uses TRBV6-6 with TRBJ2-2, with 10 bases matching TRBD2. Germline V CDR1 and CDR2: MNHNY, SVGAGI (reference sequence). CDR3 length: 16 amino acids. V lost 6 bases and J lost 1; bases outside the gene matches: 5. CDR3 in amino acids: CASRTASGRNTGELFF. The CDR3 region has the DNA TGTGCCAGCAGAACAGCTAGCGGGAGGAACACCGGGGAGCTGTTTTTT.

This clone was seen only once. The sample carries other DNA sequences with the same CDR3. This chain links TRBV5-6 with TRBJ2-2; D ambiguous. The germline V gene has CDR1 SGHDT and CDR2 YYEEEE. This CDR3 comprises 12 residues. Between the trimmed V and J ends, which lost 1 base and 9 bases, there was a span of 7 bases. CDR3 in amino acids: CASSLLNRELFF. CDR3 nucleotide sequence: TGTGCCAGCAGCTTGCTTAACAGGGAGCTGTTTTTT. The whole variable domain, filled in from reference TRBV5-6 and TRBJ2-2, reads DAGVTQSPTHLIKTRGQQVTLRCSPKSGHDTVSWYQQALGQGPQFIFQYYEEEERQRGNFPDRFSGHQFPNYSSELNVNALLLGDSALYLCASSLLNRELFFGEGSRLTVL.

This clone was counted a few times. The V and J genes are TRBV5-1 and TRBJ1-6; 9 bases align to TRBD1. The V segment lost 3 bases and the J segment 11 bases; nucleotides outside the gene matches: 9. The CDR3 spans 15 residues. The germline V gene encodes CDR1 SGHRS and CDR2 YFSETQ. The CDR3 coding sequence is TGCGCCAGCAGCTCCGACGGACAGGGGCAGACACCCCTCCACTTT. This translates into CASSSDGQGQTPLHF.

This clone was found a few times. The rearrangement uses TRBV5-5 and TRBJ2-2; D unclear. V lost 0 bases and J lost 6, with 15 bases in between. Germline V gene data show CDR1 as SGHKS and CDR2 as YYEKEE (reference sequence). This CDR3 is built from 16 residues. The CDR3: CASSLGIVSGPGELFF. For the CDR3, the DNA is TGTGCCAGCAGCTTGGGAATAGTCTCGGGTCCCGGGGAGCTGTTTTTT.

V gene TRBV4-1 combines with J gene TRBJ2-2, with D possibly being TRBD2 (6 bases). CDR1 is MGHRA, CDR2 YSYEKL, per germline. V was clipped by 1 base and J by 8 bases, with 14 bases between them. CDR3 size: 15 residues. CDR3 nucleotides: TGCGCCAGCAGCCAAGTAGGAGGGAATAATGGGGAGCTGTTTTTT. It translates to CASSQVGGNNGELFF.

V is TRBV7-9 and J is TRBJ1-5; no definite D call. The CDR3 covers 15 residues. Germline assignment: CDR1 SEHNR and CDR2 FQNEAQ (reference sequence). V lost 1 base and J 6 bases, leaving 13 bases between the germline ends. CDR3 loop: CASSLGSGVGQPQHF. CDR3 DNA: TGTGCCAGCAGCTTAGGGAGCGGGGTAGGTCAGCCCCAGCATTTT.

V gene TRBV29-1 combines with J gene TRBJ2-7; D may be TRBD2 (5 bases). The CDR3 extends over 14 amino acids. V lost 6 bases, J lost 4 bases, and 19 bases lay in between. Germline CDR1 and CDR2: SQVTM and ANQGSEA. The DNA for the CDR3 is TGCAGCGTCGTTTCTCCGCGGACTTCTTACGAGCAGTACTTC. Translating gives CSVVSPRTSYEQYF.

This clone was seen a few times. V usage is TRBV4-1 and J usage is TRBJ2-5; possible D gene TRBD1, 6 bases. Germline-derived CDR1 and CDR2 are MGHRA and YSYEKL. The CDR3 is made up of 14 amino acids. V lost 2 bases and J 2 bases, leaving 9 bases between the germline ends. Written as DNA, the CDR3 is TGCGCCAGCAGCCAAACAGGGTTACAAGAGACCCAGTACTTC. Translation gives CASSQTGLQETQYF.